Listed below are T cell receptor beta chains from one sample, sequenced in a study of T cell responses to AZD1222 COVID-19 vaccine. Data came from immunoSEQ multiplex PCR; TCRdb stores just in-frame clones and leaves some out. The sample records about 110,000 clones, around 90% being singletons. Sequencing used peripheral blood, obtained on day 0 of AZD1222 vaccination. These receptors were taken from an adult in good health. The CDR3 runs from the conserved cysteine through the conserved F or W. Part of the rows lack a size; the others show once, few, many or a class for expanded clones.

v_call	cdr3_length	clone_size	j_call	cdr3_aa
TRBV2	14	.	TRBJ2-5	CASHRDYSKETQYF
TRBV5-4	14	.	TRBJ2-5	CASSLARGQETQYF
TRBV28	13	.	TRBJ2-7	CASLGGTSGEQYF
TRBV18	16	.	TRBJ1-1	CASSLQAGVLNTEAFF
TRBV5-4	13	.	TRBJ1-2	CASSTYRGGGYTF
TRBV7-2	17	.	TRBJ2-3	CASSQGTSGGAPDTQYF
TRBV18	13	.	TRBJ2-7	CASSPSRTYEQYF
TRBV7-3	17	.	TRBJ2-2	CASSLMGASGSTGELFF
TRBV6-6	16	.	TRBJ1-5	CASSYSIGTADQPQHF
TRBV30	14	.	TRBJ2-2	CAWTRQGRTGELFF
TRBV9	17	.	TRBJ2-2	CASSLTPSGRETGELFF
TRBV7-8	16	.	TRBJ1-5	CASSLWGSAGNQPQHF
TRBV11-3	15	.	TRBJ2-6	CASSRSGTGANVLTF
TRBV30	15	few	TRBJ2-7	CAWSVKTSGGYEQYF
TRBV10-3	16	.	TRBJ1-3	CAIRSPGQSNGNTIYF
TRBV27	13	.	TRBJ2-5	CASSLDGFGTQYF
TRBV10-3	15	.	TRBJ2-5	CAISESLAGGETQYF
TRBV5-6	15	once	TRBJ1-4	CASSPGTGFGEKLFF
TRBV7-2	15	.	TRBJ2-3	CASRSGGTSTDTQYF
TRBV7-2	12	once	TRBJ2-4	CASTYDPAIQYF
TRBV4-1	16	.	TRBJ2-3	CASSQVGAGRTDTQYF
TRBV5-3	18	.	TRBJ1-5	CARSPQAQIFYSNQPQHF
TRBV18	15	.	TRBJ1-2	CASSPSGAANYGYTF
TRBV29-1	15	.	TRBJ1-3	CSVEGDSRTRNTIYF
TRBV27	17	.	TRBJ1-1	CASNLLGVIGDHTEAFF
TRBV28	13	.	TRBJ2-1	CASGPTGRNEQFF
TRBV18	15	.	TRBJ1-5	CASSFGQGGFQPQHF
TRBV7-9	11	.	TRBJ1-2	CALRAERGYTF
TRBV27	15	.	TRBJ2-3	CASSSGLASTDTQYF
TRBV5-1	14	.	TRBJ1-1	CASSLAGERTEAFF
TRBV7-2	15	.	TRBJ1-1	CASSFSAGVNTEAFF
TRBV9	15	.	TRBJ2-2	CASSRTSGRTGELFF
TRBV6-2/TRBV6-3	14	.	TRBJ1-1	CASSDRGFNTEAFF
TRBV6-2/TRBV6-3	12	.	TRBJ1-2	CASSYLGYGYTF
TRBV19	15	.	TRBJ1-2	CASSPKIDRGYGYTF
TRBV5-6	16	.	TRBJ1-2	CASSWGTGVSPYGYTF